Presented here are 10 T cell receptor beta chains from one specimen sequenced in a study of radiotherapy plus CTLA-4 blockade in lung cancer. TCRdb's copy holds only in-frame clones and misses some; the assay was immunoSEQ multiplex PCR. Counted here are 65,000 to 100,000 clones, 75% to 90% occurring once; the ten biggest clones make up 0.82%. This material consisted of peripheral blood, taken from a patient treated with radiotherapy plus ipilimumab. These receptors were taken from a human donor with non-small cell lung cancer who had stable disease on radiotherapy plus ipilimumab.

The V and J genes are TRBV10-3 and TRBJ2-7; D tentatively reads TRBD1 or TRBD2 (5 bases each). The V end was cut by 6 bases, the J end by 8 bases, with 20 bases between. The CDR3 has 14 amino acids. Germline V gene sequence: CDR1 ENHRY, CDR2 SYGVKD. CDR3 sequence: CAIRSTGTAAKQYF. In DNA, the CDR3 is TGTGCCATCAGGTCAACCGGGACCGCTGCGAAGCAGTACTTC.

V is TRBV9 and J is TRBJ1-4, with D unclear. Germline V gives CDR1 SGDLS, CDR2 YYNGEE. The CDR3 consists of 15 residues. Trimming left V 0 bases short and J 4 bases short, with 10 bases between. The DNA for the CDR3 is TGTGCCAGCAGCGTAGACCCAGGCAGTAATGAAAAACTGTTTTTT. Translated, it gives CASSVDPGSNEKLFF.

The chain uses TRBV5-1 and TRBJ2-1; D gene uncertain. The CDR3 length is 13 residues. Deletions cut 0 bases from V and 6 bases from J, with 7 bases between. The germline CDR1 and CDR2 sequences are SGHRS and YFSETQ. The CDR3 loop reads CASSLGTTNEQFF. In nucleotides, the CDR3 is TGCGCCAGCAGCTTGGGGACCACCAATGAGCAGTTCTTC.

This clone was seen a handful of times. CDR3 in DNA: TGTGCCAGTAGTGGGCAGGGGAGGAGCAATGAGCAGTTCTTC. Translation gives CASSGQGRSNEQFF. The rearrangement uses TRBV19 and TRBJ2-1; D could derive from TRBD1 or TRBD2 (6 bases each). Trimming pared 5 bases from V and 6 bases from J, leaving 14 bases between. From germline, CDR1 is LNHDA and CDR2 SQIVND (reference sequence). The CDR3 totals 14 residues.

The table lists this clone with a few counts. The chain has TRBV5-4 and TRBJ1-1; D gene ambiguous. The ends were cut back, 4 bases at V and 0 bases at J, with 7 bases in the middle. The CDR3 contains 13 residues. The germline V gene encodes CDR1 SGHNT and CDR2 YYREEE (reference sequence). The CDR3 DNA follows: TGTGCCAGCAGCCGGGAGATGAACACTGAAGCTTTCTTT. The encoded protein is CASSREMNTEAFF.

The rearrangement uses TRBV30 and TRBJ2-1; D is unresolved. V was clipped by 2 bases and J by 4 bases, with 12 bases between them. The germline V gene has CDR1 GTSNPN and CDR2 SVGIG (reference sequence). This CDR3 contains 14 residues. The CDR3 reads CAWSSVVGYNEQFF. The CDR3 region has the DNA TGTGCCTGGAGTTCTGTAGTAGGGTACAATGAGCAGTTCTTC.

The rearrangement links TRBV6-5 to TRBJ2-3; TRBD2 agrees at 8 bases. Unmatched junction bases numbered 8, after V lost 5 bases and J lost 4 bases. The length of the CDR3 is 15 residues. CDR1 and CDR2 from the germline V gene are MNHEY and SVGAGI. For the CDR3, the DNA is TGTGCCAGCAGTGCTCAAGCGGGGGCCGCAGATACGCAGTATTTT. This encodes CASSAQAGAADTQYF.

J is TRBJ2-1 and V is TRBV28; 12 nucleotides agree with TRBD2. This CDR3 has 16 amino acids. After removal of 7 bases from V and 7 bases from J, the junction contained 11 bases not matched to a gene. CDR1 and CDR2 (germline): MDHEN, SYDVKM. The CDR3 loop is CASNNRLAGDANEQFF. For the CDR3, the DNA is TGTGCCAGCAATAATAGACTAGCGGGGGACGCGAATGAGCAGTTCTTC.

The CDR3 DNA is TGTGCCAGCAGCAGTCAGGGGGGCCCGCACTCTGGGGCCAACGTCCTGACTTTC. Protein product: CASSSQGGPHSGANVLTF. The chain is built from TRBV7-3 and TRBJ2-6; D may be TRBD1 (7 bases). Germline CDR1 SGHTA, CDR2 FQGTGA. Trimming pared 5 bases from V and 0 bases from J, leaving 17 bases between. CDR3 length equals 18 residues.

The V gene is TRBV6-5, the J gene TRBJ2-2; no firm D call. The V gene's germline CDR1 is MNHEY and CDR2 SVGAGI. The V gene lost 10 bases and the J gene lost 0 bases, with 12 bases spanning the gap. This CDR3 has 14 residues. CDR3 DNA sequence: TGTGCCACCATTAGCCAGCCGAACACCGGGGAGCTGTTTTTT. Encoded protein: CATISQPNTGELFF.